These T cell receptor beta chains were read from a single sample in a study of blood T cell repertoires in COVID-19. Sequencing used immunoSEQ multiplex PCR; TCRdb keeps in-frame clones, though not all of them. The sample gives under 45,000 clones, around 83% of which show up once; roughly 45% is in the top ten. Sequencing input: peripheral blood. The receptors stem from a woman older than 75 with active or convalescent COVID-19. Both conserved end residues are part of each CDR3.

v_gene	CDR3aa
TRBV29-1	CSVAQTNYGYTF
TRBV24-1	CATSDYYRNYGYTF
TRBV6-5	CASSYGFRADTGELFF
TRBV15	CATSRDYVTRRPYNEQFF
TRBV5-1	CASSLGQGLPYEQYF
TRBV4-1	CASSQAWTGRHGYTF
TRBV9	CASSSKGRLDTQYF
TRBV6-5	CASRPSANYGYTF
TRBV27	CASSLSIPGAYNSPLHF
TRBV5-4	CASSPGVSQETQYF
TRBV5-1	CASSLASGGQTEAFF
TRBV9	CASSEAGGHYNEQFF
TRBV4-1	CASRLGGQGSTDTQYF
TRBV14	CASSQDHPGQGGSGYTF
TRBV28	CASARDVDRRTLRGGYTF
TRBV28	CASRTGVRNTIYF
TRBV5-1	CASSLGGQRLGKLFF
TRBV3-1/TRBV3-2	CASSQGEVKAFF
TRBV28	CASSFKGGQGAYTQYF
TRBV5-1	CASASDSGNEQFF
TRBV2	CASSPDRGRDPQHF
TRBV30	CAWRQEGIEQFF
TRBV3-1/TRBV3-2	CASSQALAGQETQYF
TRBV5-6	CASSLGTPANSPLHF
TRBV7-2	CASSPSYGSSYEQYF
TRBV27	CASRRTGRSGYTF
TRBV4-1	CASSPTPDRGGDTIYF
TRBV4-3	CASSQAGTGEYEQYF
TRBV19	CASSLGGQASNQPQHF
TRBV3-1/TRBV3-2	CASREAGSYNEQFF
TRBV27	CASSSGTSGSIFTDTQYF
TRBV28	CASIEPGDQPQHF
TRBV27	CASSSRTGTDTQYF
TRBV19	CASSMGGNQPQHF
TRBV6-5	CASSYSPPGEGEQYF
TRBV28	CASSRQGSPTQETQYF
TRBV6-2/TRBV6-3	CASSANQETYGYTF
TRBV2	CATAQDNNSPLHF
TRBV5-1	CASSLDRTSGTIYGGEQYF
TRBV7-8	CASSLGSHRAEAFF
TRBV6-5	CASRQAGGSYGYTF
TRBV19	CASSWTGNYNEQFF
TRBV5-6	CASSGRGQGNTEAFF
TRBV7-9	CASSPNRDLFF
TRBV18	CASSPTVGLQETQYF
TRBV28	CASRGTSGRAGETQYF
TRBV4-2	CASSPDRASYNEQFF
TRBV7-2	CASSSRGGGYGYTF